These 18 T cell receptor beta chains were all obtained from the same sample, sequenced in a study of shared clonotypes between healthy human individuals (dated by TCRdb to about 2020). The receptor library was made with the immunoSEQ multiplex PCR assay. TCRdb retrieved this table from immuneACCESS and kept in-frame rearrangements only. Not all clones are present; in checked studies, unresolved V genes account for under half, and no reason is known for the remainder. The sample yields millions of clones; 85% to 95% were counted once. The leading ten clones occupy 0.13% of the sample. Sequenced sample: naive CD4+ T cells sorted from blood. The label giving this sample's cell subset or site can be read as: CD45RA+ positively selected. The origin of the receptors is a man between 18 and 29 years old in good health.

The rearrangement joins TRBV18 to TRBJ2-1, with D possibly being TRBD1 (5 bases). Germline V gene lookup returns CDR1 KGHSH and CDR2 LQKENI. This CDR3 has 16 residues. Trimming left V 2 bases short and J 0 bases short, with 11 bases between. The DNA for the CDR3 is TGTGCCAGCTCACCAGACAGCGCTAGCTCCTACAATGAGCAGTTCTTC. Translated: CASSPDSASSYNEQFF. The entire variable domain, with the rest obtained from reference TRBV18 and TRBJ2-1, is as follows: NAGVMQNPRHLVRRRGQEARLRCSPMKGHSHVYWYRQLPEEGLKFMVYLQKENIIDESGMPKERFSAEFPKEGPSILRIQQVVRGDSAAYFCASSPDSASSYNEQFFGPGTRLTVL.

The CDR3 DNA reads TGTGCCAGCAGTTTAGGGACACTGGGGGGCTACGAGCAGTACTTC. The encoded protein is CASSLGTLGGYEQYF. This rearrangement joins TRBV28 to TRBJ2-7; the D gene could be TRBD1 or TRBD2 (6 bases each). V lost 2 bases and J 3 bases, leaving 14 bases between the germline ends. CDR3 size: 15 residues. Germline lookup yields CDR1 MDHEN and CDR2 SYDVKM.

CDR3 sequence: CAISEWGGKNTEAFF. For the CDR3, the DNA is TGTGCCATCAGTGAGTGGGGGGGTAAGAACACTGAAGCTTTCTTT. The chain combines TRBV10-3 with TRBJ1-1, with TRBD1 as a possible D gene (5 bases). V lost 1 base to trimming and J lost 1 base, with 10 bases between them. CDR1 is ENHRY and CDR2 is SYGVKD in the germline V gene. This CDR3 has 15 amino acids.

This clone was seen a single time. V and J are TRBV19 and TRBJ2-3; perhaps D is TRBD1 or TRBD2 (5 bases each). V was cut by 1 base and J by 0 bases, with 8 bases left in between. The CDR3 extends over 15 amino acids. Germline V gives CDR1 LNHDA, CDR2 SQIVND (reference sequence). CDR3 region: CASSIVEGSTDTQYF. CDR3 sequence (DNA): TGTGCCAGTAGTATAGTCGAGGGGAGCACAGATACGCAGTATTTT.

A note on this clone: A much larger clone lies a single base off, so this may be a read error. Distinct nucleotide sequences in the sample also encode this CDR3. The rearrangement joins TRBV6-5 to TRBJ1-2, with 11 positions matching TRBD1. Germline values: CDR1 MNHEY, CDR2 SVGAGI. CDR3 length: 15 residues. The CDR3 reads CASSSRDRGSYGYTF. CDR3 DNA sequence: TGCGCCAGCAGTAGCCGGGACAGGGGGTCCTATGGCTACACCTTC.

As concerns this clone: Other nucleotide sequences from this sample produce the same CDR3. The J gene is TRBJ2-3, the V gene TRBV6-5; no definite D call. Germline values: CDR1 MNHEY, CDR2 SVGAGI. The CDR3 is made up of 13 amino acids. Trimming took 4 bases from V and 2 from J, leaving 7 bases between them. CDR3 sequence (DNA): TGTGCCAGCAGTTCCCCGAACACAGATACGCAGTATTTT. Its protein product is CASSSPNTDTQYF.

The chain recombines TRBV28 with TRBJ2-3; a possible D gene is TRBD1 (5 bases). Germline assignment: CDR1 MDHEN and CDR2 SYDVKM. CDR3 length: 15 amino acids. Deletions cut 5 bases from V and 1 base from J, with 13 bases between. CDR3 region: CASSRGGPGTDTQYF. The CDR3 DNA sequence: TGTGCCAGCAGTAGGGGCGGACCTGGCACAGATACGCAGTATTTT.

The chain joins TRBV7-2 to TRBJ1-2; 9 bases line up with TRBD1. Losses at the gene ends were 5 bases for V and 4 bases for J; bases not matched to a gene: 8. The germline V gene has CDR1 SGHTA and CDR2 FQGNSA. CDR3 size: 15 residues. CDR3 DNA sequence: TGTGCCAGCAGCCCGGGACAGGGAGGTGGCTATGGCTACACCTTC. Its protein is CASSPGQGGGYGYTF.

The chain joins TRBV5-4 to TRBJ2-1; 10 bases align to TRBD2. Trimming at V came to 2 bases and at J to 2 bases, leaving 4 bases not matched to a gene. The CDR3 is 16 amino acids. Per the germline V gene, CDR1 is SGHNT and CDR2 is YYREEE (reference sequence). CDR3 DNA sequence: TGTGCCAGCAGCTTAACTAGCGGGGTCGCCTACAATGAGCAGTTCTTC. It is translated as CASSLTSGVAYNEQFF.

The genes are TRBV15 and TRBJ1-6; D is uncertain. The germline gives CDR1 LNHNV, CDR2 YYDKDF (reference sequence). Trimming took 5 bases from V and 7 from J, leaving 12 bases between them. The CDR3 sequence is 14 residues long. The CDR3 region is CATSPTKGNSPLHF. DNA for the CDR3: TGTGCCACCAGCCCAACTAAAGGGAATTCACCCCTCCACTTT.

The chain joins TRBV19 to TRBJ1-4; no reliable D call. This CDR3 comprises 14 residues. In germline, CDR1 is LNHDA, CDR2 SQIVND (reference sequence). V was shortened by 6 bases and J by 0 bases, with 8 bases between the two germline ends. The DNA for the CDR3 is TGTGCCAGTAGCTACACAGCAACTAATGAAAAACTGTTTTTT. It specifies CASSYTATNEKLFF. Complete variable domain (other parts from reference TRBV19 and TRBJ1-4): DGGITQSPKYLFRKEGQNVTLSCEQNLNHDAMYWYRQDPGQGLRLIYYSQIVNDFQKGDIAEGYSVSREKKESFPLTVTSAQKNPTAFYLCASSYTATNEKLFFGSGTQLSVL.

V is TRBV29-1 and J is TRBJ2-5; maybe TRBD1 (6 bases). The germline V gene has CDR1 SQVTM and CDR2 ANQGSEA. CDR3 size: 14 residues. V shed 0 bases and J shed 3 bases, with 11 bases lying between them. CDR3 protein: CSVEDYGQKETQYF. CDR3 in DNA: TGCAGCGTTGAAGATTACGGACAGAAAGAGACCCAGTACTTC. The full variable domain, rest sourced from reference TRBV29-1 and TRBJ2-5, is SAVISQKPSRDICQRGTSLTIQCQVDSQVTMMFWYRQQPGQSLTLIATANQGSEATYESGFVIDKFPISRPNLTFSTLTVSNMSPEDSSIYLCSVEDYGQKETQYFGPGTRLLVL.

The gene calls are TRBV5-1 and TRBJ2-3; D might be TRBD1 or TRBD2, each matching 6 bases. With 4 bases removed from V and 1 base from J, the gap between germline ends came to 16 bases. The CDR3 is made up of 16 amino acids. The germline gives CDR1 SGHRS, CDR2 YFSETQ. The CDR3 DNA reads TGCGCCAGCAGCCAAGAACGTGGGGGGCGCACAGATACGCAGTATTTT. Protein: CASSQERGGRTDTQYF.

The genes are TRBV5-1 and TRBJ2-1; unclear D gene. Germline CDR1 SGHRS, CDR2 YFSETQ. CDR3 length: 14 amino acids. V lost 7 bases and J lost 0, with 11 bases in between. CDR3 sequence reads: CASAPESSYNEQFF. DNA for the CDR3: TGCGCCAGCGCCCCTGAGAGCTCCTACAATGAGCAGTTCTTC.

V and J are TRBV7-4 and TRBJ2-7; weak D call: TRBD2 (6 bases). Trimming left V 1 base short and J 0 bases short, with 13 bases between. CDR1 and CDR2 (germline): SGHVT, SQSDAQ. The CDR3 is 16 amino acids. The CDR3 region is CASSLGGRECSYEQYF. CDR3 nucleotide sequence: TGTGCCAGCAGCTTAGGGGGTCGGGAGTGCTCCTACGAGCAGTACTTC.

The chain has TRBV5-6 and TRBJ1-6; D unresolved. Trimming shortened V by 4 bases and J by 5 bases, and 10 bases separated the two germline ends. CDR1 SGHDT and CDR2 YYEEEE come from the germline V gene. CDR3 size: 14 residues. CDR3 DNA: TGTGCCAGCAGCCCCGACATAAATAATTCACCCCTCCACTTT. Its translation is CASSPDINNSPLHF.

The chain employs TRBV6-6 and TRBJ1-6; 9 bases align to TRBD1. This CDR3 spans 14 amino acids. The J segment lost 7 bases and the V segment lost 7 bases, leaving 5 bases of the junction unmatched. The germline V gene has CDR1 MNHNY and CDR2 SVGAGI (reference sequence). The CDR3 protein is CASNTGQGNSPLHF. Here the CDR3 DNA reads TGTGCCAGCAATACGGGACAGGGAAATTCACCCCTCCACTTT.

The count of this clone is one. The junction differs from germline at one of its ends, possibly a read error. Other DNA sequences in this sample translate to the same CDR3. This chain joins TRBV7-7 and TRBJ2-5, with 7 bases fitting TRBD2. This CDR3 contains 13 residues. Germline CDR1 SSHAT, CDR2 FNYEAQ (reference sequence). Here the CDR3 DNA reads TGTGCTAGCAGCTTAGGCGGGAGTGAGACCCAGTACTTC. It is translated as CASSLGGSETQYF.